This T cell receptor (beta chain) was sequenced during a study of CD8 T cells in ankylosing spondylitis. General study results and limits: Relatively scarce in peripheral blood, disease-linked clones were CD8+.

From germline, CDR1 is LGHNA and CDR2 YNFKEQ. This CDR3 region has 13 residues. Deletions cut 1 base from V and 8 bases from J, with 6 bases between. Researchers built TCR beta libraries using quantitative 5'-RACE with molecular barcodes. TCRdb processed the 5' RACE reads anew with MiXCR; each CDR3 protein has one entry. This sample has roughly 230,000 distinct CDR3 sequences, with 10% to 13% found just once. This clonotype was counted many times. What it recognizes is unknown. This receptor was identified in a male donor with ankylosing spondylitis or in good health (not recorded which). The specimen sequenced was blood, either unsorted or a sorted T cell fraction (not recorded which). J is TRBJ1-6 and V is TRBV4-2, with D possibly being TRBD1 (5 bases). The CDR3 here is CASSQAGDSPLHF. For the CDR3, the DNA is TGTGCCAGCAGCCAAGCGGGGGATTCACCCCTCCACTTT.